This TCR beta chain was recorded in a study of blood T cells in healthy people across ages. Study observations and caveats: Age showed a roughly linear inverse relationship with TCR beta diversity per million T cells. The donors' CMV status was not determined, possibly confounding changes in expanded clonotypes. Naive CD4+ cell counts and diversity both ran higher in long-lived than in aged donors.

With 2 bases clipped from V and 3 bases from J, the junction kept 13 bases outside the gene matches. Germline V gene lookup returns CDR1 DFQATT and CDR2 SNEGSKA (reference sequence). CDR3 length: 18 amino acids. This clonotype was seen only a few times. The antigen is unknown. Per sample, a minimum of 6.5 million PBMCs were isolated. PCR was performed a second time for about 6 to 11 cycles using a sample-barcoded 5' primer and a J-beta primer mix. TCRdb fed the 5' RACE reads into MiXCR, producing one record per CDR3 protein. The sample lists fewer than 900,000 distinct CDR3 sequences; roughly 45% were seen once.

The clonotype originates from a woman aged 55-70 years in good health. The chain has TRBV20-1 and TRBJ2-7; TRBD2 agrees at 13 bases. Sequencing was carried out using blood. DNA of the CDR3: TGCAGTGCTAGAAACGACCCCGGACTAGCGGGAGAGGGCTACGAGCAGTACTTC. Its protein is CSARNDPGLAGEGYEQYF.